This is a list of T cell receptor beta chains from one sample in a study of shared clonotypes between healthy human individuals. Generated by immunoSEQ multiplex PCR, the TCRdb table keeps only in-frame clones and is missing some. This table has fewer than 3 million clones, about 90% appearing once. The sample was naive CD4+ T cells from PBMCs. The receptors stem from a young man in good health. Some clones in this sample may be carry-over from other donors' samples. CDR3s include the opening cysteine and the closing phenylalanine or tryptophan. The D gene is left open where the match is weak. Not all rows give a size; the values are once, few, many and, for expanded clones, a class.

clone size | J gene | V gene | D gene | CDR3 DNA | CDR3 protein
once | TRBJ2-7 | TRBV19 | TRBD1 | TGTGCCAGTAGCCCGGGACAGCCCTACGAGCAGTACTTC | CASSPGQPYEQYF
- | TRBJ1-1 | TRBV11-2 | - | TGTGCCAGCAGCTCTGGACAGCCGGGCACTGAAGCTTTCTTT | CASSSGQPGTEAFF
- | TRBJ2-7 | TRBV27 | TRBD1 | TGTGCCAGCAGTTTAGCCACAGGGGGCGCCCTGAGGGAGCAGTACTTC | CASSLATGGALREQYF
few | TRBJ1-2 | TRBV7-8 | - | TGTGCCAGCAGCTTAGTCGGGGGGAGCTATGGCTACACCTTC | CASSLVGGSYGYTF
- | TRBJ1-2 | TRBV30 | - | TGTGCCTGGAGTACAGGGTTTAACTATGGCTACACCTTC | CAWSTGFNYGYTF
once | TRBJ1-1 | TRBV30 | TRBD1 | TGTGCCTGGAGTGTATCGGCAGGGGGCAACACTGAAGCTTTCTTT | CAWSVSAGGNTEAFF
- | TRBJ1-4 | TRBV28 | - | TGTGCCAGCAGTTCCGGGCAAGGAGGAAAACTGTTTTTT | CASSSGQGGKLFF
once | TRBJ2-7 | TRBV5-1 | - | TGCGCCAGCAGCTTGTCGTGGCTCTCCTACGAGCAGTACTTC | CASSLSWLSYEQYF
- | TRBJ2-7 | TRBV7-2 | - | TGTGCCAGCAGCTTAGATCGTAGATACGAGCAGTACTTC | CASSLDRRYEQYF
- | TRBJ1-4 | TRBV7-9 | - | TGTGCCAGCAGCACATTGACAGCAACTAATGAAAAACTGTTTTTT | CASSTLTATNEKLFF
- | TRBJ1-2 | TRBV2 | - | TGTGCCAGCAGTGGAGACAGTGTATATGGCTACACCTTC | CASSGDSVYGYTF
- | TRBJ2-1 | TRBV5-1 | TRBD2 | TGCGCCAGCAGCTTGTCTAGCGGGAGCAATGAGCAGTTCTTC | CASSLSSGSNEQFF
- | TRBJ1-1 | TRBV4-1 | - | TGCGCCAGCAAGTTGACCACTAACACTGAAGCTTTCTTT | CASKLTTNTEAFF
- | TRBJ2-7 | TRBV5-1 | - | TGCGCCAGCAGCTTGCAGTATACCTACGAGCAGTACTTC | CASSLQYTYEQYF
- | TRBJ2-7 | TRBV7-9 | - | TGTGCCAGCAGCTTAGCGGGGGGTTATCCCGGCGGGACCTACGAGCAGTACTTC | CASSLAGGYPGGTYEQYF
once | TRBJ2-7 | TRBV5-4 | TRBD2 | TGTGCCAGCAGCCCGAGGTCGGGACTAGCGGGAGGATCATCCTACGAGCAGTACTTC | CASSPRSGLAGGSSYEQYF
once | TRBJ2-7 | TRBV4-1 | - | TGCGCCAGCAGCCAAGAGAGAGCGTCGACCTACGAGCAGTACTTC | CASSQERASTYEQYF
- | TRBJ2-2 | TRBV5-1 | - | TGCGCCAGCAGCTTTGACGGACGAACGGGGACCGGGGAGCTGTTTTTT | CASSFDGRTGTGELFF
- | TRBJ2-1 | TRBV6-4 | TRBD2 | TGTGCCAGCAGTGCCCTCCCGGCTAGCGGGAGGGCCAATGAGCAGTTCTTC | CASSALPASGRANEQFF
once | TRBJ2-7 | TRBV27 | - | TGTGCCAGCAGTAAGGACGGAAGTCCCTACGAGCAGTACTTC | CASSKDGSPYEQYF
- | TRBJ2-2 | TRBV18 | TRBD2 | TGTGCCAGCTCACCACCGGGGTGGGACTACCTGAACACCGGGGAGCTGTTTTTT | CASSPPGWDYLNTGELFF
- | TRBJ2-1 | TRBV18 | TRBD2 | TGTGCCAGCTCACCACAGACTAGCGGGAGTGGGCACAATGAGCAGTTCTTC | CASSPQTSGSGHNEQFF
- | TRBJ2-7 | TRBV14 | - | TGTGCCAGCAGCCAGCCAGGTTCCTACGAGCAGTACTTC | CASSQPGSYEQYF
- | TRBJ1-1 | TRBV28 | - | TGTGCCAGCAGCTCGGGACAAATGAACACTGAAGCTTTCTTT | CASSSGQMNTEAFF
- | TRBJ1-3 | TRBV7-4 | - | TGTGCCAGCAGATCGACACGGAGCTCTGGAAACACCATATATTTT | CASRSTRSSGNTIYF
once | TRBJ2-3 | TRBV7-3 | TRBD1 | TGTGCCAGCAGCTTAACCCGACAGGGGGCAGATACGCAGTATTTT | CASSLTRQGADTQYF
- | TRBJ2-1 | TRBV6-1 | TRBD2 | TGTGCCAGCAGTCAAACTAGCGGGAGTCTGAATGAGCAGTTCTTC | CASSQTSGSLNEQFF
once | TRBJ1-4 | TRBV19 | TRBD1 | TGTGCCAGTAGGGGCGCCGGGACAGCGCCTAATGAAAAACTGTTTTTT | CASRGAGTAPNEKLFF
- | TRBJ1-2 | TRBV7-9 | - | TGTGCCAGCACCGAAGGGGGGAACTATGGCTACACCTTC | CASTEGGNYGYTF
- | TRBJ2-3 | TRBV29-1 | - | TGCAGCGCAACGGAGGGGTACGACCTTCCAGGGTATTTT | CSATEGYDLPGYF
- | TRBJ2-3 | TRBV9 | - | TGTGCCAGCAGCGTAGAGCCAGCGGGTGTGGGCACAGATACGCAGTATTTT | CASSVEPAGVGTDTQYF
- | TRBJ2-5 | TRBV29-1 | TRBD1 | TGCAGCGTGGGACGACAGGGGCCGGTGGAGCAGTACTTC | CSVGRQGPVEQYF
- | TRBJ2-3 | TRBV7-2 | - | TGTGCCAGCAGCTTAGCGATGAGGAGGGATACGCAGTATTTT | CASSLAMRRDTQYF
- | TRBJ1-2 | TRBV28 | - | TGTGCCAGCAGTCCGGCGGACGGAAGGAGCTATGGCTACACCTTC | CASSPADGRSYGYTF
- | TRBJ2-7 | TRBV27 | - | TGTGCCAGCAGTTCGTATGGGGAGCAGTACTTC | CASSSYGEQYF
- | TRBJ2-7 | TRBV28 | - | TGTGCCAGCAGTCTTTCGACCCCCGGCCACCACTACGAGCAGTACTTC | CASSLSTPGHHYEQYF
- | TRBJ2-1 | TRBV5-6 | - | TGTGCCAGCAGCTTGGCTGGTACAGGGCCCCTCGCGCAGTTCTTC | CASSLAGTGPLAQFF
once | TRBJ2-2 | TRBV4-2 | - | TGTGCCAGCAGCCAAGGGACAGAGGGGACCGGGGAGCTGTTTTTT | CASSQGTEGTGELFF
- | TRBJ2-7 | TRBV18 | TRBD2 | TGTGCCAGCTCACCCGGGACTAGCGGGATGTGGGAGCAGTACTTC | CASSPGTSGMWEQYF
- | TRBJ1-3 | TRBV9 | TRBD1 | TGTGCCAGCAGCTTCAGCCGGGACAGGGCCAGCTCTGGAAACACCATATATTTT | CASSFSRDRASSGNTIYF
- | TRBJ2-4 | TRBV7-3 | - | TGTGCCAGCAGCTTAGACAGGGAGGACATTCAGTACTTC | CASSLDREDIQYF
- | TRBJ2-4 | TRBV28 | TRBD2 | TGTGCCACCCAAGCGGGAGCTACCAAAAACATTCAGTACTTC | CATQAGATKNIQYF
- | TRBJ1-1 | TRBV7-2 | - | TGTGCCAGCAGCTTAATGATGACGAAACCCTCTGAAGCTTTCTTT | CASSLMMTKPSEAFF
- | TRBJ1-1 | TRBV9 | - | TGTGCCAGCAGCGTAGAGGCCAGGGCAAACACTGAAGCTTTCTTT | CASSVEARANTEAFF
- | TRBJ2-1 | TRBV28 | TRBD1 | TGTGCCAGCACCAAGGGGGCGACTCCTTTTGATGAGCAGTTCTTC | CASTKGATPFDEQFF
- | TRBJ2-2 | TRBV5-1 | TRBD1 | TGCGCCACTACGACAGGGACCAACACCGGGGAGCTGTTTTTT | CATTTGTNTGELFF
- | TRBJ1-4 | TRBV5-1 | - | TGCGCCAGCAGCTTGGAAGGAAGGAGTGAAAAACTGTTTTTT | CASSLEGRSEKLFF
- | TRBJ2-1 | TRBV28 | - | TGTGCCAGCAGCCTCCGTTATAATGAGCAGTTCTTC | CASSLRYNEQFF
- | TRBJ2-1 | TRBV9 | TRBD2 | TGTGCCAGCAGCGTAGTAGCGGGACCCTACAATGAGCAGTTCTTC | CASSVVAGPYNEQFF
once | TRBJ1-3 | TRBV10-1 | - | TGCGCCAGCAGACAGGGTAAAAGTGGAAACACCATATATTTT | CASRQGKSGNTIYF
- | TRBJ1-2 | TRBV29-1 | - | TGCAGCGTTGCACAGGTTCTAGGAGATGGCTACACCTTC | CSVAQVLGDGYTF
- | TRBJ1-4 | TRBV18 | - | TGTGCCAGCTCACGAGACGGGGGGGAAAAACTGTTTTTT | CASSRDGGEKLFF
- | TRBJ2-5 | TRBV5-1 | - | TGCGCCAGCAGCGCAACCAGCGGGCAAGAGACCCAGTACTTC | CASSATSGQETQYF
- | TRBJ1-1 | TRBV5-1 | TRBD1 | TGCGCCAGCAGACTTCGGCCCCGGGGACAGGGTGTCACTGAAGCTTTCTTT | CASRLRPRGQGVTEAFF
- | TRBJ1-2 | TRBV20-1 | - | TGCAGTAAGAGTGAGAACTATGGCTACACCTTC | CSKSENYGYTF